The text below deals with one T cell receptor (beta chain). The data were obtained in a study of blood T cell repertoires in COVID-19. The germline CDR1 and CDR2 sequences are MNHEY and SMNVEV (reference sequence). CDR3 length: 15 amino acids. V shed 5 bases and J 4 bases; nucleotides not matched to a gene: 7. Assay used: immunoSEQ multiplex PCR; TCRdb lists only in-frame clones, some missing. Of 25,000 to 40,000 clones in the sample, over 80% were seen once. This chain uses TRBV27 with TRBJ1-2; 10 nucleotides align to TRBD1. Sequencing used peripheral blood. This TCR was recovered from a human donor in a cohort sampled during active COVID-19. CDR3 nucleotide sequence: TGTGCCAGCAGTCCCGAGACAGGGGGCAGCTATGGCTACACCTTC. This gives the protein CASSPETGGSYGYTF.